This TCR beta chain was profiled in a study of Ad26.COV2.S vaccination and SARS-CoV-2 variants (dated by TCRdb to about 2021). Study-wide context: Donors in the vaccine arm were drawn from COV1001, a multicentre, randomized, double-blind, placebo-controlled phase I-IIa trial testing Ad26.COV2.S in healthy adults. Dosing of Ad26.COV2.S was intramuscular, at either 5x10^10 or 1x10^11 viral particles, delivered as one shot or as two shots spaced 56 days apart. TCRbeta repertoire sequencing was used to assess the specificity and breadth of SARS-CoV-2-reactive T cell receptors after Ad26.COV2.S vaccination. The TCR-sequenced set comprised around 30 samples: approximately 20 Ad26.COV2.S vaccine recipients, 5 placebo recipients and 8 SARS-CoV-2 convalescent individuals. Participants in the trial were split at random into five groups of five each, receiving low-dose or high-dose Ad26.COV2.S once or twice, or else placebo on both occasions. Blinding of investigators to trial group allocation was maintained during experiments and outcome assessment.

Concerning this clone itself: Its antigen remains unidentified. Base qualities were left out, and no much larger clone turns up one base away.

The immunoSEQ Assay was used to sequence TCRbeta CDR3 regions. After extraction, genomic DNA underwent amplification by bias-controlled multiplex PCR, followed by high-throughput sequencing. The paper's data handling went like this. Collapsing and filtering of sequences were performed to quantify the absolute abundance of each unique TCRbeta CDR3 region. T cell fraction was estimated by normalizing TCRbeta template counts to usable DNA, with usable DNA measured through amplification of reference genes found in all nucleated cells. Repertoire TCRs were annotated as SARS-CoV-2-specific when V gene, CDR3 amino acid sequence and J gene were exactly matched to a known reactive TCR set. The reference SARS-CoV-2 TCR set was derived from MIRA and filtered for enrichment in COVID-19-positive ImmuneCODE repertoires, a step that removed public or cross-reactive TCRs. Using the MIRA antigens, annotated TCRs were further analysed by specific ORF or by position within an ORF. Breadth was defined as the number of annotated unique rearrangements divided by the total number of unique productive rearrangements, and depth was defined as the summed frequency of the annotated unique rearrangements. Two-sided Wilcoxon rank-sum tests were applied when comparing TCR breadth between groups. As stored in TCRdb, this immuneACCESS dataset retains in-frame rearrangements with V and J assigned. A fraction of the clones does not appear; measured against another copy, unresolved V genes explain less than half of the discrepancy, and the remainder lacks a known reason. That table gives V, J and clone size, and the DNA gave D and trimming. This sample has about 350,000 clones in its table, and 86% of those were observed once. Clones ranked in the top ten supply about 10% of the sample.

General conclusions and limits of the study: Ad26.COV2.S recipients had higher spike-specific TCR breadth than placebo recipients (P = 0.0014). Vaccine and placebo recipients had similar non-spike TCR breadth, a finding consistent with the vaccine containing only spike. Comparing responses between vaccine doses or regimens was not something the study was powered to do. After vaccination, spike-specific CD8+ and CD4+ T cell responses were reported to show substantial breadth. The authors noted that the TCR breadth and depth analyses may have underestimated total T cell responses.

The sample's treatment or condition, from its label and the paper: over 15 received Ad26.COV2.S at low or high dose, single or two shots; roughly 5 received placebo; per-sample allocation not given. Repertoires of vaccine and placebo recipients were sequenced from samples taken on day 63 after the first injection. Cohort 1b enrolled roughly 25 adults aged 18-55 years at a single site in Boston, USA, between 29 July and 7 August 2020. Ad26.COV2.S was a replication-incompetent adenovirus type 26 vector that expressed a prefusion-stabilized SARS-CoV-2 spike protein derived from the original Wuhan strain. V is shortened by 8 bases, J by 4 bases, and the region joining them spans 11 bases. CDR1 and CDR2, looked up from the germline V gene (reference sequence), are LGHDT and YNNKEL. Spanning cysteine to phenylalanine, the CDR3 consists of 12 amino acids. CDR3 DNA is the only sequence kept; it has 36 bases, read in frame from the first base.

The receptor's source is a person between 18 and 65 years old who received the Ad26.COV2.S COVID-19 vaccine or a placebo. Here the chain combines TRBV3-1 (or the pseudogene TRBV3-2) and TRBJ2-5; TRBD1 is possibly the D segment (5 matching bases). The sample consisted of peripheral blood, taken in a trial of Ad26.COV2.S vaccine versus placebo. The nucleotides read TGTGCCAGCGAAGCAGGGCCAGAGACCCAGTACTTC. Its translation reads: CASEAGPETQYF.